This T cell receptor (beta chain) was retrieved from a study of OX40 agonist ivuxolimab in advanced cancers. Assay used: immunoSEQ multiplex PCR; TCRdb lists only in-frame clones, some missing. The sample has about 54,000 clones, just over 90% seen once. This clone has only one observation. Sequenced material: CD4+ or CD8+ T cells sorted from blood, taken in a trial of the OX40 agonist ivuxolimab. The clonotype comes from an adult with an advanced solid tumor such as melanoma, head and neck, liver or kidney cancer.

DNA of the CDR3: TGTGCCAGCAGCTCGGGACTAGCGTACCTTAATGAGCAGTTCTTC. Its protein product is CASSSGLAYLNEQFF. The chain links TRBV5-6 to TRBJ2-1, with 10 bases lining up with TRBD2. V lost 3 bases to trimming and J lost 7 bases; unmatched junction nucleotides: 7. Germline V gene sequence: CDR1 SGHDT, CDR2 YYEEEE. This CDR3 is built from 15 residues.